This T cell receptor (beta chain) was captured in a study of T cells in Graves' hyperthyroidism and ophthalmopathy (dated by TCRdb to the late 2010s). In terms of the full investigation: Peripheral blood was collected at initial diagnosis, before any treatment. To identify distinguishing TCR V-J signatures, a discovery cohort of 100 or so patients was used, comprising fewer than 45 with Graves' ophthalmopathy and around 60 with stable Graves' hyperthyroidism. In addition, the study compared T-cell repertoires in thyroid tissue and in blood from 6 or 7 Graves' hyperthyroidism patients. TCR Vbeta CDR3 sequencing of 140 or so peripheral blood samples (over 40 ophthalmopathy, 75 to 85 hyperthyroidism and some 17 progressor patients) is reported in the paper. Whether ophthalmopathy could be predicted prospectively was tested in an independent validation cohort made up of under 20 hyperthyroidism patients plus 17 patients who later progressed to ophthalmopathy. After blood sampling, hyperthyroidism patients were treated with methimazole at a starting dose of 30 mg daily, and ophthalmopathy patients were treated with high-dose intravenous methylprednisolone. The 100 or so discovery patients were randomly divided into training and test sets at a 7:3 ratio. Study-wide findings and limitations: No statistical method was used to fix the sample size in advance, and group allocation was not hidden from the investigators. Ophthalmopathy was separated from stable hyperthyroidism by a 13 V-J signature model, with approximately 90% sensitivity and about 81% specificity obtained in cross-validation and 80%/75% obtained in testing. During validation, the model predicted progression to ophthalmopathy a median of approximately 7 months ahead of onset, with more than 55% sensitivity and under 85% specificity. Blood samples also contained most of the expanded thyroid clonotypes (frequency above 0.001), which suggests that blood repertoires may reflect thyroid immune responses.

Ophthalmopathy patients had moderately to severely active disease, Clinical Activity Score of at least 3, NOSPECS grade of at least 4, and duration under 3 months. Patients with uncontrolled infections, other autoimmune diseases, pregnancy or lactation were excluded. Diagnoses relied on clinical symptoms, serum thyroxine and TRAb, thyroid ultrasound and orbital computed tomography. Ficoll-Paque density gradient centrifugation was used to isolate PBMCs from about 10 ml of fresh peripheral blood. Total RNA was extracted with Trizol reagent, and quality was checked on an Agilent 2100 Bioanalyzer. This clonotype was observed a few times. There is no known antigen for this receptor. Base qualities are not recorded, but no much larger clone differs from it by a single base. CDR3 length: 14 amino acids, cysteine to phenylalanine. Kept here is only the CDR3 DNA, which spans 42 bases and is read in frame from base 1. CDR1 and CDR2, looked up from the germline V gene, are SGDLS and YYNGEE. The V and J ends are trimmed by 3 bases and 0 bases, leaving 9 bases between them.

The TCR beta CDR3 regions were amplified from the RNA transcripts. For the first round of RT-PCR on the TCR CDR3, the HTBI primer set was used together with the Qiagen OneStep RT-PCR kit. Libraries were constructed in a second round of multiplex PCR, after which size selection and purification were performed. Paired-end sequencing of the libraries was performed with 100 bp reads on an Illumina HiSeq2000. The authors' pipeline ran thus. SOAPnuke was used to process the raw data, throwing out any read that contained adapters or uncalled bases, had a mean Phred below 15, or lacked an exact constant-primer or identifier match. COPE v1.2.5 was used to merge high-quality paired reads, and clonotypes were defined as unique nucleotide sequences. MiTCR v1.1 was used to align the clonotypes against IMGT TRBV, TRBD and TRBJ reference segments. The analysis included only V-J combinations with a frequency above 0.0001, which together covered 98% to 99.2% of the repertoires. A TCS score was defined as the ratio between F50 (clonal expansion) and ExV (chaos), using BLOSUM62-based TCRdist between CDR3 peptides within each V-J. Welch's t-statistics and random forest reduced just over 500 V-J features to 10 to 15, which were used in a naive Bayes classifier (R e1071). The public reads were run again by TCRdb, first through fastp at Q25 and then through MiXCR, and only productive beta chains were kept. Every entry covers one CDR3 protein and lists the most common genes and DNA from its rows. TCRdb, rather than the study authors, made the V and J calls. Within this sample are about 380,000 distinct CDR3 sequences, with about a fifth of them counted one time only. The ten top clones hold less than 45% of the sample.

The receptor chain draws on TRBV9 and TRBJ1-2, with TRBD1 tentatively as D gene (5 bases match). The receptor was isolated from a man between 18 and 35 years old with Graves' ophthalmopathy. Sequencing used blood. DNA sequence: TGTGCCAGCAGCGGGGGGGGACCTAACTATGGCTACACCTTC. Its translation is CASSGGGPNYGYTF. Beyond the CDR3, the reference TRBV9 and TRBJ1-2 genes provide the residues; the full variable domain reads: DSGVTQTPKHLITATGQRVTLRCSPRSGDLSVYWYQQSLDQGLQFLIQYYNGEERAKGNILERFSAQQFPDLHSELNLSSLELGDSALYFCASSGGGPNYGYTFGSGTRLTVV.